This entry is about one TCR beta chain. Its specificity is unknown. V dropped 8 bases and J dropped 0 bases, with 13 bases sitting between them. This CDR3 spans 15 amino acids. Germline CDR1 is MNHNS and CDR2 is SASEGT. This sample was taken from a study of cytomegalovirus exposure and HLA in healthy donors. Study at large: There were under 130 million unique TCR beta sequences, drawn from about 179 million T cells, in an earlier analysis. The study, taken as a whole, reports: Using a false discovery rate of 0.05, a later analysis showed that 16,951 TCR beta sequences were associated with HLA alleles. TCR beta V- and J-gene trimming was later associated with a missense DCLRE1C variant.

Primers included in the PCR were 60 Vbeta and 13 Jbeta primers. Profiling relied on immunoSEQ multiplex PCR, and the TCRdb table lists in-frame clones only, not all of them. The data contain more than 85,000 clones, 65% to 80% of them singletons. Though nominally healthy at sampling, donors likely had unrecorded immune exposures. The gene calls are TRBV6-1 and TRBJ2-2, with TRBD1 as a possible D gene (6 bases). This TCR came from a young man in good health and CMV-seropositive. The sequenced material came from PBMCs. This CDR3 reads CASFPGHSNTGELFF. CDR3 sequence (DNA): TGTGCCAGCTTCCCGGGACATTCGAACACCGGGGAGCTGTTTTTT.